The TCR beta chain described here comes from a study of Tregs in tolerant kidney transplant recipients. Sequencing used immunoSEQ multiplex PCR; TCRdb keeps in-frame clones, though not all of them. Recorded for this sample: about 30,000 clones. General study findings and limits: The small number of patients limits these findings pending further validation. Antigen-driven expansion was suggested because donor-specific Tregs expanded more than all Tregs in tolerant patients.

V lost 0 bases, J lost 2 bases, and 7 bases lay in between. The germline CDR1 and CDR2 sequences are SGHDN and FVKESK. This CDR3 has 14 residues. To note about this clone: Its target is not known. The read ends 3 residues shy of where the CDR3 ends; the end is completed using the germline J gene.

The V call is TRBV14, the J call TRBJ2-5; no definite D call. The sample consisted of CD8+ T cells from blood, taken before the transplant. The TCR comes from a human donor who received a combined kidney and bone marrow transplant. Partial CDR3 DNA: TGTGCCAGCAGCCAAGATTTCCGGCAAGAGACC. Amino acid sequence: CASSQDFRQET. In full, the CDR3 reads CASSQDFRQETQYF. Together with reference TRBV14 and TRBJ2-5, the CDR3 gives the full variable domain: EAGVTQFPSHSVIEKGQTVTLRCDPISGHDNLYWYRRVMGKEIKFLLHFVKESKQDESGMPNNRFLAERTGGTYSTLKVQPAELEDSGVYFCASSQDFRQETQYFGPGTRLLVL.